Below are 20 T cell receptor beta chains sequenced from a single sample in a study of shared clonotypes between healthy human individuals. Naive CD8 populations comprised CD45RO-negative cells positively selected for CCR7, excluding terminally differentiated effector memory CD45RA+ cells. Libraries were prepared by immunoSEQ multiplex PCR; TCRdb keeps only in-frame clonotypes and omits some of them. This sample has about 2.1 million clones; about 93% occur once, and the top ten carry under 2%. Sequenced material: naive CD8+ T cells from PBMCs. These receptors were obtained from a young man in good health. Some clones in this sample may be carry-over from other donors' samples.

For the CDR3, the DNA is TGCAGCGTTGCCCTGTCGAGCGGGAGTGGAGAGACCCAGTACTTC. This codes for CSVALSSGSGETQYF. The genes are TRBV29-1 and TRBJ2-5; 8 positions match TRBD2. There are 15 residues in the CDR3. Trimming took 4 bases from V and 4 from J; bases not matched to a gene: 11. Germline CDR1 is SQVTM and CDR2 is ANQGSEA.

This clone has just one count. The V call is TRBV7-9, the J call TRBJ2-7, with 9 bases identical to TRBD2. The CDR3 spans 15 residues. Germline CDR1 and CDR2: SEHNR and FQNEAQ (reference sequence). The V and J ends lost 5 bases and 0 bases, in that order; junction bases with no gene match: 5. CDR3 protein: CASSQREALSYEQYF. The CDR3 DNA is TGTGCCAGCAGCCAGCGGGAGGCCCTCTCCTACGAGCAGTACTTC.

The gene calls are TRBV5-6 and TRBJ2-2, with TRBD2 as a possible D gene (6 bases). In germline, CDR1 is SGHDT, CDR2 YYEEEE. V lost 4 bases to trimming and J lost 0 bases, with 7 bases between them. This CDR3 contains 14 residues. The CDR3 reads CASSPGANTGELFF. The CDR3 DNA reads TGTGCCAGCAGCCCGGGAGCGAACACCGGGGAGCTGTTTTTT.

On this clone itself: The identical CDR3 is also encoded by other nucleotide sequences in the sample. The chain recombines TRBV4-3 with TRBJ1-2; D is unresolved. Germline CDR1 reads LGHNA; CDR2 reads YSLEER. CDR3 length equals 11 residues. V gave up 3 bases and J gave up 4 bases, with 3 bases separating them. The chain's CDR3 is CASSQGYGYTF. In DNA form, the CDR3 reads TGCGCCAGCAGCCAGGGCTATGGCTACACCTTC.

This chain links TRBV5-1 with TRBJ2-5, with TRBD2 matching over 10 bases. J was trimmed by 4 bases and V by 3 bases; bases with no gene match: 6. The CDR3 covers 15 residues. CDR1 and CDR2 from the germline V gene are SGHRS and YFSETQ. In DNA form, the CDR3 reads TGCGCCAGCAGCTCCGCTAGCGGGAGTAGAGAGACCCAGTACTTC. This sequence encodes CASSSASGSRETQYF.

V gene TRBV11-1 combines with J gene TRBJ2-1, with a possible D match to TRBD2 (6 bases). The CDR3 extends over 15 amino acids. Trimming took off 2 bases at V and 8 bases at J, with 16 bases between the two ends. Germline V CDR1 and CDR2: SGHAT, FQDESV (reference sequence). CDR3 in DNA: TGTGCCAGCAGCTTAACGGAGGGGTTTCAGGATGAGCAGTTCTTC. It yields the protein CASSLTEGFQDEQFF.

The chain combines TRBV7-8 with TRBJ2-1, with 10 bases aligning to TRBD2. CDR1 and CDR2 (germline): SGHVS, FQNEAQ. The CDR3 loop spans 16 amino acids. Trimming took 3 bases from V and 5 from J; bases not matched to a gene: 7. The CDR3 DNA follows: TGTGCCAGCAGCTTCCGAGCTAGCGGGAGCAACAATGAGCAGTTCTTC. Amino acid sequence: CASSFRASGSNNEQFF.

This rearrangement joins TRBV4-1 to TRBJ1-2; D is undetermined. CDR1 and CDR2 from the germline V gene are MGHRA and YSYEKL. The CDR3 length is 17 residues. V shed 0 bases and J shed 0 bases, with 14 bases lying between them. The CDR3 DNA is TGCGCCAGCAGCCAAGATATGAACCTAGGCCCTAACTATGGCTACACCTTC. Translating it yields CASSQDMNLGPNYGYTF.

CDR3 region: CASGGTGGSQPQHF. CDR3 DNA sequence: TGTGCCAGCGGTGGGACAGGGGGCAGTCAGCCCCAGCATTTT. V and J are TRBV9 and TRBJ1-5, with 12 nucleotides matching TRBD1. V shed 7 bases, J shed 6 bases, and the junction held 5 bases outside the gene matches. Germline CDR1 SGDLS, CDR2 YYNGEE. The CDR3 runs 14 residues.

The chain couples TRBV5-1 to TRBJ2-7; D not certain. Germline CDR1 and CDR2: SGHRS and YFSETQ. CDR3 size: 15 residues. With 4 bases removed from V and 0 bases from J, the gap between germline ends came to 14 bases. CDR3 sequence reads: CASSPDIPSSYEQYF. The CDR3 DNA sequence: TGCGCCAGCAGCCCAGACATTCCAAGCTCCTACGAGCAGTACTTC.

The rearrangement uses TRBV27 and TRBJ2-7, with D uncertain. With 3 bases removed from V and 2 bases from J, the gap between germline ends came to 14 bases. This CDR3 is 15 amino acids long. In germline, CDR1 is MNHEY, CDR2 SMNVEV (reference sequence). CDR3 sequence: CASSLLPSRAYEQYF. The CDR3, as DNA: TGTGCCAGCAGTTTGTTGCCGTCTAGAGCCTACGAGCAGTACTTC.

The V call is TRBV6-1, the J call TRBJ1-1; D not resolved. Germline V CDR1 and CDR2: MNHNS, SASEGT. CDR3 length equals 16 residues. The V end was cut by 3 bases, the J end by 3 bases, with 17 bases between. The CDR3 DNA follows: TGTGCCAGCAGTGATTCCGTGCGACGGCTATACACTGAAGCTTTCTTT. Translated: CASSDSVRRLYTEAFF.

This rearrangement joins TRBV5-5 to TRBJ2-5; the D is unclear. Trimming stripped 0 bases from V and 2 bases from J, with 8 bases between. Germline-derived CDR1 and CDR2 are SGHKS and YYEKEE (reference sequence). The CDR3 is 14 amino acids. CDR3 nucleotides: TGTGCCAGCAGCTTGGGACACCCACAAGAGACCCAGTACTTC. The encoded protein is CASSLGHPQETQYF.

Notes on this clone: The sample carries other DNA sequences with the same CDR3. V and J are TRBV27 and TRBJ2-1; D perhaps matches TRBD2 (5 bases). Trimming left V 8 bases short and J 1 base short, with 12 bases between. Germline V lookup: CDR1 MNHEY, CDR2 SMNVEV (reference sequence). This CDR3 contains 14 residues. DNA of the CDR3: TGTGCCAGCTCCCCACTAGGATCCTACAATGAGCAGTTCTTC. Its protein is CASSPLGSYNEQFF.

The chain uses TRBV6-6 and TRBJ2-1; 7 bases line up with TRBD2. Per the germline V gene, CDR1 is MNHNY and CDR2 is SVGAGI (reference sequence). This CDR3 spans 13 amino acids. After removal of 5 bases from V and 6 bases from J, the junction contained 4 bases not matched to a gene. The CDR3 DNA follows: TGTGCCAGCAGTAGCGGGATCGGCAATGAGCAGTTCTTC. It codes for CASSSGIGNEQFF.

The CDR3 protein is CASSAPQRGVREQFF. The CDR3 DNA follows: TGTGCCAGCAGCGCCCCTCAACGGGGGGTACGCGAGCAGTTCTTC. The chain joins TRBV7-2 to TRBJ2-1, with TRBD2 identical over 7 bases. CDR1 and CDR2 (germline): SGHTA, FQGNSA. V lost 5 bases and J lost 10; bases outside the gene matches: 14. The CDR3 extends over 15 amino acids.

The V call is TRBV21-1, the J call TRBJ2-5; TRBD2 is taken as the D call from the table, unchecked against the DNA. TRBV21-1 is a listed pseudogene. This CDR3 is built from 13 residues. CDR3 sequence: CASTGGGKETQYF. The CDR3, as DNA: TGTGCCAGCACCGGGGGAGGGAAAGAGACCCAGTACTTC.

The chain couples TRBV9 to TRBJ2-2, with 15 positions matching TRBD2. V was clipped by 3 bases and J by 5 bases; unmatched bases: 20. CDR1 and CDR2 (germline): SGDLS, YYNGEE. This CDR3 comprises 22 residues. CDR3 bases: TGTGCCAGCAGCGGACGCGGACTTTTGTCGTTGGGACTAGCGGGAGGAACCGGGGAGCTGTTTTTT. This encodes CASSGRGLLSLGLAGGTGELFF.

The genes are TRBV5-1 and TRBJ2-2; 7 nucleotides align to TRBD1. The V segment lost 2 bases and the J segment 4 bases; nucleotides outside the gene matches: 8. The CDR3 spans 16 residues. Germline CDR1 and CDR2: SGHRS and YFSETQ. CDR3 DNA sequence: TGCGCCAGCAGCTTCCAACAGGGGTGGAGCACCGGGGAGCTGTTTTTT. Translated, it gives CASSFQQGWSTGELFF.

The CDR3 is CASSPPTKGSTDTQYF. CDR3 sequence (DNA): TGCGCCAGCAGCCCCCCTACCAAAGGGTCCACAGATACGCAGTATTTT. The rearrangement uses TRBV4-1 and TRBJ2-3; D uncertain. Germline CDR1 reads MGHRA; CDR2 reads YSYEKL. This CDR3 has 16 residues. Trimming took off 4 bases at V and 2 bases at J, with 16 bases between the two ends.